This TCR beta chain was identified during a study of CD8 T cells in Susac syndrome. RNA totalling roughly 0.45 to 1 ug underwent reverse transcription with random hexamers. TCR beta CDR3 was amplified by immunoSEQ multiplex PCR. This amplification extended across 54 Vbeta and 13 Jbeta segments. MiXCR, run by TCRdb on the immunoSEQ multiplex PCR reads, gives a single entry per CDR3 protein. The sample has over 95,000 distinct CDR3 sequences, 85% to 95% seen once. Germline V gene sequence: CDR1 SNHLY, CDR2 FYNNEI. The germline V and J ends were trimmed by 9 bases and 2 bases, with 16 bases remaining between them. The CDR3 is made up of 14 amino acids.

This clonotype was obtained from a human donor in good health. The V call is TRBV2, the J call TRBJ2-5; no reliable D call. Sequences were obtained from CD8+ T cells from PBMCs. The CDR3 is CASRTDSSQETQYF. CDR3 nucleotides: TGTGCCAGTAGGACCGATTCATCTCAAGAGACCCAGTACTTC.